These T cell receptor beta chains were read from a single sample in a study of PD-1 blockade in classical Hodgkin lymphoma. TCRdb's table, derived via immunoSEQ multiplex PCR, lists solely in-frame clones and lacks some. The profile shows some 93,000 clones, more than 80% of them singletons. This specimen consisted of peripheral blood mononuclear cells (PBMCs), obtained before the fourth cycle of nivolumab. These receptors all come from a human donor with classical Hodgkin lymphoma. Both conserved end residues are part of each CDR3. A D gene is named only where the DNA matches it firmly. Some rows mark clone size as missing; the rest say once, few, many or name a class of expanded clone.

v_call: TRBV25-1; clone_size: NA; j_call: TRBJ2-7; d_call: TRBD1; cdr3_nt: TGTGCCAGCAGTGAATTTGGACAGGGGGTGAGGTACGAGCAGTACTTC; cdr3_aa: CASSEFGQGVRYEQYF
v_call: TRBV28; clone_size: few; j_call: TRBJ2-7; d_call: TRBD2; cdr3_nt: TGTGCCAGCGTACAAGAGGGACTAGCTGTCTACGAGCAGTACTTC; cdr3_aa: CASVQEGLAVYEQYF
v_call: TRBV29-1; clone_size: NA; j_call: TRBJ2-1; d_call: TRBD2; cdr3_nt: TGCAGCGTTGATGCTAGCGGATTATACAATGAGCAGTTCTTC; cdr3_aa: CSVDASGLYNEQFF
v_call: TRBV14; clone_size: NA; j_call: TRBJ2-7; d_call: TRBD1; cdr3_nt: TGTGCCAGCAGCCAAAATCCACCGGGACAGGGGTACTACGAGCAGTACTTC; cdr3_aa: CASSQNPPGQGYYEQYF
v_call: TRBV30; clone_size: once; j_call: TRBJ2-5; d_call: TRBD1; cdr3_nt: TGTGCCTGGCAGACAGGGGGCCTTCAAGAGACCCAGTACTTC; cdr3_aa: CAWQTGGLQETQYF
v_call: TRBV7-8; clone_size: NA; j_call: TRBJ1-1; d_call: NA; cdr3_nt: TGTGCCAGCAGCTTAGCGTCCGGGGGCCCGTTGAACACTGAAGCTTTCTTT; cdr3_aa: CASSLASGGPLNTEAFF
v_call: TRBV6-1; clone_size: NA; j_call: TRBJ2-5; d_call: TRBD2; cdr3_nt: TGTGCCAGAAACCTCCCGGGGGGTGGGACCCAGTACTTC; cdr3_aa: CARNLPGGGTQYF
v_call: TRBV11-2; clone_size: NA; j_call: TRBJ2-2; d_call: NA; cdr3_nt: TGTGCCAGCAAAGCAAACTCGGACGGCACCGGGGAGCTGTTTTTT; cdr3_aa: CASKANSDGTGELFF
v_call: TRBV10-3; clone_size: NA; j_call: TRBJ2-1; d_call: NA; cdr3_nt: TGTGCCATCAGTTGGGGGAGTAACAATGAGCAGTTCTTC; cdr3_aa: CAISWGSNNEQFF
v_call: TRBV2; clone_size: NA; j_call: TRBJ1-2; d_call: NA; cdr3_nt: TGTGCCAGCAGGGACAGAGACTATGGCTACACCTTC; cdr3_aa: CASRDRDYGYTF
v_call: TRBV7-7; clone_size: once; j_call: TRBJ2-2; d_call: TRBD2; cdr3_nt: TGTGCCAGCAGCTTAGGAGGAGCGGGAGGCAACACCGGGGAGCTGTTTTTT; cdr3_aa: CASSLGGAGGNTGELFF
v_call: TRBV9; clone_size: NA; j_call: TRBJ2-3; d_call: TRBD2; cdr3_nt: TGTGCCAGCAATAGCGGGAATGGGGCGGATACGCAGTATTTT; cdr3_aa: CASNSGNGADTQYF
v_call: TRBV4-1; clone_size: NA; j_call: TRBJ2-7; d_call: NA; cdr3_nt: TGCGCCAGCAGCCAAGGGGCTGGGTACACCTACGAGCAGTACTTC; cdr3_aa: CASSQGAGYTYEQYF
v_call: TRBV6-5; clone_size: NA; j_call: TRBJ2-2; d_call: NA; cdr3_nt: TGTGCGGGAAGGGGGTCGTCCGGGGAGCTGTTTTTT; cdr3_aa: CAGRGSSGELFF
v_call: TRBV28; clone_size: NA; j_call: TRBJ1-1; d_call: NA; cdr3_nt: TGTGCCAGCAGTTTCGGATTATGGGGGAGGGGGAACACTGAAGCTTTCTTT; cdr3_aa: CASSFGLWGRGNTEAFF
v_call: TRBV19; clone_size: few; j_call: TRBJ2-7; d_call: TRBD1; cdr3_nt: TGTGCCAGTAGTCAGCTGGACAGGGCGAGGGTGCCGACCTACGAGCAGTACTTC; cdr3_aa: CASSQLDRARVPTYEQYF
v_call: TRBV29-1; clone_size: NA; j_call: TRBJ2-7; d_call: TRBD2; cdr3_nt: TGCAGCGTTAGCGGGGGTCCGCACGAGCAGTACTTC; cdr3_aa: CSVSGGPHEQYF
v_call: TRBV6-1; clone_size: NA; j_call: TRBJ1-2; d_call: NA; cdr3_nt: TGTGCCAGCAGTGAATACCCCACAGCTCCAAACTATGGCTACACCTTC; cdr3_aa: CASSEYPTAPNYGYTF
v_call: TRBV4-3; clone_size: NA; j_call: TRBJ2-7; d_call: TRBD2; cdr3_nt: TGCGCCAGCAGCCAAGGAGTTAGCGGGTACGAGCAGTACTTC; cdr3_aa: CASSQGVSGYEQYF
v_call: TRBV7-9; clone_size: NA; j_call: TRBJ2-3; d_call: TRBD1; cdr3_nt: TGTGCCAGCAGCCTGACAGGGTTCACAGATACGCAGTATTTT; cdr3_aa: CASSLTGFTDTQYF
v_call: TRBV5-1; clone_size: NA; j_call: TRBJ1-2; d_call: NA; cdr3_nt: TGCGCCAGCAGACCGACGAGGGCTCGTGGCTACACCTTC; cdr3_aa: CASRPTRARGYTF
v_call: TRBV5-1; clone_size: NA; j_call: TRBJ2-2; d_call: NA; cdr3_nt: TGCGCCAGCAGCCCCACGCGGGGCGGGGCCGGGGAGCTGTTTTTT; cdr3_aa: CASSPTRGGAGELFF
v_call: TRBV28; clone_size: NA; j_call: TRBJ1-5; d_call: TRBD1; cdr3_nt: TGTGCCAGCAGTGCCGGGGACAGGGGTTCACAGCCCCAGCATTTT; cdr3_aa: CASSAGDRGSQPQHF
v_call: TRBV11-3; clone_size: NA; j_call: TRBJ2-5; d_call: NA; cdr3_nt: TGTGCCAGCAGCTTTGGCGGAGAAGAGACCCAGTACTTC; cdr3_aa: CASSFGGEETQYF
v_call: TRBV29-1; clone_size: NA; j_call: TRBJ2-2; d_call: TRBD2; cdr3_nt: TGCAGCGTTCTTTTAGCGGGAGGGATGACCGGGGAGCTGTTTTTT; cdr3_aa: CSVLLAGGMTGELFF
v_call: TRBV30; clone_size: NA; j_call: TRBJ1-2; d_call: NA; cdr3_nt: TGTGCCTGGAGTGTAACAGGGTCGATTGGCTACACCTTC; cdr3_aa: CAWSVTGSIGYTF
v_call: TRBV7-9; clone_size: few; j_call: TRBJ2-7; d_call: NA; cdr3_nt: TGTGCCAGCAGCCTCCAGGGAGGCGAGCAGTACTTC; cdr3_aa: CASSLQGGEQYF
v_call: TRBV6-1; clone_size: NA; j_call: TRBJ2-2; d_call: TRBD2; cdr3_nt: TGTGCCAGTGGGGGGGTAGGTAACACCGGGGAGCTGTTTTTT; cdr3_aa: CASGGVGNTGELFF
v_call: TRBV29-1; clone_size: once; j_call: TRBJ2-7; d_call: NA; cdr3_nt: TGCAGCGTCATAGACCCCCGCGACGACTACGAGCAGTACTTC; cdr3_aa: CSVIDPRDDYEQYF
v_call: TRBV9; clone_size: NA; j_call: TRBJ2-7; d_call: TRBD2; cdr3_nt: TGTGCCAGCAGCGCGGGTTCTCTTAGCGGGGCGACCTACGAGCAGTACTTC; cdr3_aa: CASSAGSLSGATYEQYF
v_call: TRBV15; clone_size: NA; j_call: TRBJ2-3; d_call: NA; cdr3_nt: TGTGCCACCAGCAGAGACCGGAGGGGGCGCACAGATACGCAGTATTTT; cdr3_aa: CATSRDRRGRTDTQYF
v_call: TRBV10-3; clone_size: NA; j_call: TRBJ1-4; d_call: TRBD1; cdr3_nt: TGTGCCATAAATGATAACAGGGGTGCTAATGAAAAACTGTTTTTT; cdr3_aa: CAINDNRGANEKLFF
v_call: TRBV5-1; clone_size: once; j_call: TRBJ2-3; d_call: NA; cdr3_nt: TGCGCCAGCAGCTCCCGACAGATCACAGATACGCAGTATTTT; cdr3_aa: CASSSRQITDTQYF
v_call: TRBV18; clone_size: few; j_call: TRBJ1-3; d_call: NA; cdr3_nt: TGTGCCAGCTCAGGGACTGACGGAAACACCATATATTTT; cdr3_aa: CASSGTDGNTIYF
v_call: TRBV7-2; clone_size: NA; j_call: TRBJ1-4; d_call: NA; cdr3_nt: TGTGCCAGCAGCCTCGGGGACCTAGGGTGGGGTAATGAAAAACTGTTTTTT; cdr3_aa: CASSLGDLGWGNEKLFF
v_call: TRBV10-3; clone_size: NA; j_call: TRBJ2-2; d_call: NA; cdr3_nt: TGTGCCATCGGGAAGGGAGCGAACACCGGGGAGCTGTTTTTT; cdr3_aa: CAIGKGANTGELFF
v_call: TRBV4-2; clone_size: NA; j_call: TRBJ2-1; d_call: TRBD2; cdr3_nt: TGTGCCAGCAGCCAAGACCCTAGCGGGAGGGGAGGTTACAATGAGCAGTTCTTC; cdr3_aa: CASSQDPSGRGGYNEQFF
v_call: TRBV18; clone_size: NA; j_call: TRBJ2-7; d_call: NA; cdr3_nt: TGTGCCAGCTCACCCGGGACCCAGGGGTTCTACGAGCAGTACTTC; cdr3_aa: CASSPGTQGFYEQYF
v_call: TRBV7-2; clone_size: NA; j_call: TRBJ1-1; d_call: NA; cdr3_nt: TGTGCCAGCAGAAAAGGACCGGTCAACACTGAAGCTTTCTTT; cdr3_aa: CASRKGPVNTEAFF
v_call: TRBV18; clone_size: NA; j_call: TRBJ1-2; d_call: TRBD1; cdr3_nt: TGTGCCAGCTCACCACCGCTCAATTCGGGACAGGGAACTGGCTACACCTTC; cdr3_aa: CASSPPLNSGQGTGYTF
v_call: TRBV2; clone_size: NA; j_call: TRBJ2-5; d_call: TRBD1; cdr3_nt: TGTGCCAGCAGTTCCGGGACAGGGGGCGGGGAGACCCAGTACTTC; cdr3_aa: CASSSGTGGGETQYF
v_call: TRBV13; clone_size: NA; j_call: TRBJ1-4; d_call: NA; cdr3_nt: TGTGCCAGCAGCTTAGTTGGGAGGAATGAAAAACTGTTTTTT; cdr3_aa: CASSLVGRNEKLFF
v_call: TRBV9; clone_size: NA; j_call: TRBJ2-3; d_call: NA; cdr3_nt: TGTGCCAGCAGCGAATCACCGGGACACGGGCAGTATTTT; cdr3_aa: CASSESPGHGQYF
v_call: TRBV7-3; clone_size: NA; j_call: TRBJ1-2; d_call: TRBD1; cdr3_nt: TGTGCCAGCAGCTTCGGGACAGGGGCTAACTATGGCTACACCTTC; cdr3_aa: CASSFGTGANYGYTF
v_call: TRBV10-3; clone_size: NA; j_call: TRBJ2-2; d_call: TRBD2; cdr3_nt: TGTGCCATCACCGAAGGACTAGCGGGAGGAGGGACCGGGGAGCTGTTTTTT; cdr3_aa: CAITEGLAGGGTGELFF
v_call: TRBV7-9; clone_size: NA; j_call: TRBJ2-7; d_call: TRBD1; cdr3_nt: TGTGCCAGCAGCTTTACCCACGGGACAGGACACTACGAGCAGTACTTC; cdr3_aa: CASSFTHGTGHYEQYF
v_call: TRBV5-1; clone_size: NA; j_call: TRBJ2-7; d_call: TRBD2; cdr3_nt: TGCGCCAGCAGCTGGACTAGCGGGAGGTTCGACGAGCAGTACTTC; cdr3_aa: CASSWTSGRFDEQYF
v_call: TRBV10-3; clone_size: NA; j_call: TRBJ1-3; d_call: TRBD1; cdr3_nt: TGTGCCATCAGTGAGTTGGGACAGGGAGGAAACACCATATATTTT; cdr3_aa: CAISELGQGGNTIYF
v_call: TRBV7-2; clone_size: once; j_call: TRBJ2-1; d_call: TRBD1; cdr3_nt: TGTGCCAGCAGCTTAGTTCAGGGGGACTACAATGAGCAGTTCTTC; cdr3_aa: CASSLVQGDYNEQFF
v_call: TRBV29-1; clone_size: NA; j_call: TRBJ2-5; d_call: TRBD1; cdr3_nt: TGCAGCGTTGACCCGACAGGGGGCGAACAGACCCAGTACTTC; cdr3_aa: CSVDPTGGEQTQYF
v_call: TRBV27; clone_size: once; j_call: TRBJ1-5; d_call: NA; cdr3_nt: TGTGCCAGTAGGCGGGCAGGTTTTGAAGGGCCCCAGCATTTT; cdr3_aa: CASRRAGFEGPQHF
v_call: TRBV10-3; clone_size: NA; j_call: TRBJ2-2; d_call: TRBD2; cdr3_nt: TGTGCCATCAGTGGCACGACTAGCGGGAGCGCCGGGGAGCTGTTTTTT; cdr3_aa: CAISGTTSGSAGELFF
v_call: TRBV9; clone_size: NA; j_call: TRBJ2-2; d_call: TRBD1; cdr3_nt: TGTGCCAGCAGCCTACCGGGACAGGGGGCCGGGGAGCTGTTTTTT; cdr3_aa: CASSLPGQGAGELFF
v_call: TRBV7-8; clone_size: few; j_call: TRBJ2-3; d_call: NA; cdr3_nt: TGTGCCAGCAGCTTAGGTGAGCGACAGGCAAGGGATACGCAGTATTTT; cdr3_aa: CASSLGERQARDTQYF
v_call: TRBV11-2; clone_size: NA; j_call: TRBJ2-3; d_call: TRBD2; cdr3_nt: TGTGCCAGCAGCCCTATGACTAGCGGGAGTATAGATACGCAGTATTTT; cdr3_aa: CASSPMTSGSIDTQYF